The 32 T cell receptor beta chains given below trace back to one sample, sequenced in a study of T cell repertoires in cytomegalovirus infection. TCRdb reprocessed the reads with MiXCR, giving one entry per CDR3 protein. In the table there are about 490,000 distinct CDR3 sequences, approximately 10% of which are singletons. Sequencing was done on a sample of PBMCs. The receptor source for this set is a human donor in good health (CMV status not recorded). Some clones in this sample may be carry-over from other donors' samples.

The chain links TRBV28 to TRBJ1-4; D ambiguous. The length of the CDR3 is 15 residues. Trimming took 6 bases from V and 5 from J, leaving 16 bases between them. The germline gives CDR1 MDHEN, CDR2 SYDVKM. The CDR3 here is CASSIFGSTNEKLFF. The CDR3 region has the DNA TGTGCCAGCAGCATTTTTGGGAGTACCAATGAAAAACTGTTTTTT.

The chain joins TRBV27 to TRBJ1-2; D not resolved. Trimming left V 2 bases short and J 9 bases short, with 10 bases between. The germline gives CDR1 MNHEY, CDR2 SMNVEV (reference sequence). There are 12 residues in the CDR3. The CDR3 is CASSLEGESYTF. The CDR3, as DNA: TGTGCCAGCAGTTTAGAAGGAGAAAGCTACACCTTC.

This clonotype was observed a single time. The chain carries TRBV28 and TRBJ1-2; a weak D match, TRBD1 (5 bases). Germline V lookup: CDR1 MDHEN, CDR2 SYDVKM. V shed 3 bases and J shed 6 bases, with 8 bases lying between them. The CDR3 is 12 amino acids. The CDR3 DNA follows: TGTGCCAGCAGTTTCGGCAGGGATGGCTACACCTTC. This codes for CASSFGRDGYTF.

The chain uses TRBV19 and TRBJ1-1; TRBD1 agrees at 8 bases. Trimming took 3 bases from V and 1 from J; bases not matched to a gene: 7. From germline, CDR1 is LNHDA and CDR2 SQIVND (reference sequence). This CDR3 comprises 16 residues. The CDR3 nucleotides read TGTGCCAGTAGTATCCTAAGGACAGGGAAGAACACTGAAGCTTTCTTT. Its translation is CASSILRTGKNTEAFF.

This clonotype was counted only a few times. V and J are TRBV12-3 or TRBV12-4 and TRBJ2-7, with D perhaps TRBD1 or TRBD2 (5 bases each). The CDR3 is 14 residues long. Trimming pared 4 bases from V and 2 bases from J, leaving 12 bases between. The CDR3: CASSSGTHPYEQYF. In nucleotides, the CDR3 is TGTGCCAGCAGTTCCGGGACCCACCCCTACGAGCAGTACTTC.

This clonotype has a count of ten or more. The chain recombines TRBV24-1 with TRBJ2-5; no reliable D call. The V and J ends lost 5 bases and 1 base respectively, with 1 base between them. Germline lookup yields CDR1 KGHDR and CDR2 SFDVKD. The CDR3 extends over 11 amino acids. CDR3 residues: CATSAQETQYF. The CDR3, as DNA: TGTGCCACCAGTGCCCAAGAGACCCAGTACTTC.

The table lists this clonotype with many counts. The gene calls are TRBV19 and TRBJ1-1; perhaps TRBD1 as D (5 bases). Per germline, CDR1 LNHDA and CDR2 SQIVND (reference sequence). Trimming shortened V by 9 bases and J by 1 base, and 24 bases separated the two germline ends. The CDR3 covers 17 residues. The CDR3 nucleotides are TGTGCCAGCTCAGGATCCGGGACCACCAGGGCGAACACTGAAGCTTTCTTT. This gives the protein CASSGSGTTRANTEAFF.

This chain joins TRBV10-3 and TRBJ1-1, with D possibly being TRBD1 (6 bases). The germline CDR1 and CDR2 sequences are ENHRY and SYGVKD. V lost 10 bases and J lost 1, with 13 bases in between. CDR3 length: 13 residues. The CDR3 DNA follows: TGTGCCACATTGGACAGCCGGAACACTGAAGCTTTCTTT. Translated: CATLDSRNTEAFF.

In this sample, this clonotype turned up a few times. This sequence joins TRBV2 and TRBJ2-7; D may be TRBD1 or TRBD2 (5 bases each). Trimming cost V 8 bases and J 2 bases, with 13 bases left between them. Germline-derived CDR1 and CDR2 are SNHLY and FYNNEI. The CDR3 loop spans 13 amino acids. CDR3 protein: CASLWDRAYEQYF. CDR3 DNA: TGTGCCAGCCTATGGGACCGAGCCTACGAGCAGTACTTC.

This rearrangement joins TRBV10-2 to TRBJ2-5; perhaps TRBD1 as D (6 bases). CDR3 length: 14 amino acids. Germline CDR1 reads WSHSY; CDR2 reads SAAADI. The germline V and J ends were trimmed by 3 bases and 4 bases, with 12 bases remaining between them. Here the CDR3 DNA reads TGCGCCAGCAGTGAAGGAACAGGGCGAGAGACCCAGTACTTC. This translates into CASSEGTGRETQYF.

At least ten counts were recorded for this clonotype. This sequence joins TRBV7-9 and TRBJ1-5, with no clear D. Trimming removed 1 base at V and 9 bases at J, with 10 bases between. The germline V gene has CDR1 SEHNR and CDR2 FQNEAQ (reference sequence). The CDR3 length is 13 residues. CDR3 DNA: TGTGCCAGCAGCTTAGATTCTCTGGGGCCCCAGCATTTT. Translated, it gives CASSLDSLGPQHF.

This clonotype was counted between two and nine times. The chain uses TRBV15 and TRBJ1-2; the D gene is possibly TRBD1 (6 bases). Per the germline V gene, CDR1 is LNHNV and CDR2 is YYDKDF (reference sequence). There are 14 residues in the CDR3. Trimming shortened V by 1 base and J by 4 bases, and 10 bases separated the two germline ends. Here the CDR3 reads CATSRGKGGYGYTF. CDR3 bases: TGTGCCACCAGCAGAGGGAAAGGGGGCTATGGCTACACCTTC.

In this sample, this clonotype turned up many times. V gene TRBV18 combines with J gene TRBJ1-1; no clear D. CDR1 and CDR2 from the germline V gene are KGHSH and LQKENI. CDR3 length equals 11 residues. V was cut by 1 base and J by 7 bases, with 4 bases left in between. CDR3: CASSPQNEAFF. CDR3 nucleotide sequence: TGTGCCAGCTCACCACAGAATGAAGCTTTCTTT.

This clonotype was recorded at least ten times. This chain joins TRBV20-1 and TRBJ2-7; the D gene is possibly TRBD1 (5 bases). Germline lookup yields CDR1 DFQATT and CDR2 SNEGSKA (reference sequence). Trimming stripped 3 bases from V and 2 bases from J, with 14 bases between. The CDR3 extends over 14 amino acids. For the CDR3, the DNA is TGCAGTGCTAGTCGGCCCCAGGGCGCCTACGAGCAGTACTTC. Its translation is CSASRPQGAYEQYF.

The V gene is TRBV28, the J gene TRBJ2-6, with D maybe TRBD1 (8 bases). Trimming cost V 5 bases and J 2 bases, with 25 bases left between them. The CDR3 has 20 amino acids. The V gene's germline CDR1 is MDHEN and CDR2 SYDVKM. The chain's CDR3 is CASSPRARTGREAGANVLTF. The CDR3 DNA follows: TGTGCCAGCAGTCCACGGGCCAGGACAGGGAGGGAAGCTGGGGCCAACGTCCTGACTTTC.

This clonotype has at least ten counts. J is TRBJ1-1 and V is TRBV6-1; D may be TRBD1 (5 bases). Between the trimmed V and J ends, which lost 5 bases and 7 bases, there was a span of 8 bases. From germline, CDR1 is MNHNS and CDR2 SASEGT. The CDR3 contains 11 residues. The CDR3 bases are TGTGCCAGCAGTTGGGGGAATGAAGCTTTCTTT. This encodes CASSWGNEAFF.

V usage is TRBV14 and J usage is TRBJ2-4, with D possibly being TRBD2 (5 bases). Germline lookup yields CDR1 SGHDN and CDR2 FVKESK. Trimming took off 3 bases at V and 0 bases at J, with 9 bases between the two ends. The CDR3 loop spans 15 amino acids. The CDR3 DNA is TGTGCCAGCAGCCACAGAGGGTTAGCCAAAAACATTCAGTACTTC. It encodes CASSHRGLAKNIQYF.

This clonotype came up many times. The chain combines TRBV27 with TRBJ2-1; D might be TRBD2 (7 bases). The CDR3 extends over 14 amino acids. Trimming took 6 bases from V and 7 from J, leaving 16 bases between them. Germline V gene data show CDR1 as MNHEY and CDR2 as SMNVEV (reference sequence). CDR3 nucleotide sequence: TGTGCCAGCAGCTTGGCCGGGGGGCAGAATGAGCAGTTCTTC. It is translated as CASSLAGGQNEQFF.

This clonotype was detected ten times or more. This chain connects TRBV28 to TRBJ2-7; the D is unclear. Germline CDR1 is MDHEN and CDR2 is SYDVKM. The CDR3 sequence is 13 residues long. Trimming shortened V by 6 bases and J by 7 bases, and 16 bases separated the two germline ends. The CDR3 loop is CASSSTRLREQYF. In nucleotides, the CDR3 is TGTGCCAGCAGCTCGACCCGCCTTCGGGAGCAGTACTTC.

This clonotype has a count of ten or more. The chain joins TRBV6-6 to TRBJ1-2, with D maybe TRBD1 (6 bases). Germline CDR1 and CDR2: MNHNY and SVGAGI (reference sequence). V gave up 5 bases and J gave up 5 bases, with 12 bases separating them. This CDR3 has 13 residues. CDR3 sequence: CASSVTGRYGYTF. Here the CDR3 DNA reads TGTGCCAGCAGTGTTACAGGGCGATATGGCTACACCTTC.

Concerning this clonotype: This sequence may be a read error, since a much larger clone differs from it by one base. The chain joins TRBV10-3 to TRBJ2-7; 14 bases map to TRBD2. This CDR3 has 14 residues. Germline CDR1 reads ENHRY; CDR2 reads SYGVKD. The V gene end was trimmed by 11 bases and the J gene end by 3 bases; junction bases not matched to a gene: 6. Here the CDR3 reads CASTSGGEGYEQYF. The CDR3 DNA is TGTGCCTCGACTAGCGGGGGGGAGGGCTACGAGCAGTACTTC.

This clonotype appeared a few times. V gene TRBV6-5 combines with J gene TRBJ1-1; D possibly corresponds to TRBD1 (6 bases). Germline CDR1 and CDR2: MNHEY and SVGAGI. This CDR3 is built from 14 residues. V was cut by 2 bases and J by 2 bases, with 9 bases left in between. The CDR3 is CASSYRDTNTEAFF. The DNA for the CDR3 is TGTGCCAGCAGTTACCGGGACACTAACACTGAAGCTTTCTTT.

This clonotype was counted ten times or more. This chain links TRBV20-1 with TRBJ2-5; D remains unclear. Germline V gene sequence: CDR1 DFQATT, CDR2 SNEGSKA (reference sequence). Trimming stripped 5 bases from V and 3 bases from J, with 7 bases between. The CDR3 totals 11 residues. This CDR3 reads CSAVSEETQYF. The CDR3 DNA reads TGCAGTGCTGTGTCGGAAGAGACCCAGTACTTC.

This clonotype came up many times. CDR3 in amino acids: CASSLGTAPTGELFF. In DNA form, the CDR3 reads TGTGCCAGCAGCCTCGGGACAGCTCCCACCGGGGAGCTGTTTTTT. The chain has TRBV7-2 and TRBJ2-2, with 7 nucleotides matching TRBD1. The V gene's germline CDR1 is SGHTA and CDR2 FQGNSA. The CDR3 runs to 15 residues. J gave up 4 bases and V 5 bases, and 7 bases lay outside the gene matches.

This clonotype was seen ten or more times. V gene TRBV20-1 combines with J gene TRBJ2-1; 8 bases line up with TRBD2. Trimming at V came to 1 base and at J to 5 bases, leaving 10 bases not matched to a gene. CDR1 DFQATT and CDR2 SNEGSKA come from the germline V gene (reference sequence). This CDR3 comprises 16 residues. The CDR3 loop is CSARASSGTRHNEQFF. The CDR3 bases are TGCAGTGCTAGAGCCTCTTCCGGGACTAGGCACAATGAGCAGTTCTTC.

This clonotype was recorded many times. J is TRBJ2-7 and V is TRBV7-8; 7 bases match TRBD1. V was pared by 5 bases and J by 0 bases, with 7 bases of the junction left unmatched. This CDR3 region has 15 residues. Germline CDR1 is SGHVS and CDR2 is FQNEAQ. The CDR3 here is CASSPRQGYSYEQYF. The DNA of the CDR3 is TGTGCCAGCAGCCCTCGACAGGGCTACTCCTACGAGCAGTACTTC.

Only a few counts were recorded for this clonotype. The chain links TRBV28 to TRBJ2-1; 13 bases agree with TRBD2. Germline CDR1 MDHEN, CDR2 SYDVKM. Germline trimming cut 5 bases from V and 5 bases from J; bases unmatched to any gene: 9. The CDR3 is made up of 17 amino acids. DNA of the CDR3: TGTGCCAGCAGTCCTTCACCGGGACTAGCGGGACACAATGAGCAGTTCTTC. It codes for CASSPSPGLAGHNEQFF. Complete variable domain (other parts from reference TRBV28 and TRBJ2-1): DVKVTQSSRYLVKRTGEKVFLECVQDMDHENMFWYRQDPGLGLRLIYFSYDVKMKEKGDIPEGYSVSREKKERFSLILESASTNQTSMYLCASSPSPGLAGHNEQFFGPGTRLTVL.

The chain recombines TRBV4-2 with TRBJ2-1; D is perhaps TRBD2 (5 bases). The germline V and J ends were trimmed by 4 bases and 7 bases, with 14 bases remaining between them. Germline-derived CDR1 and CDR2 are LGHNA and YNFKEQ. This CDR3 is built from 14 residues. CDR3 sequence reads: CASSPDSLGNEQFF. The CDR3 DNA follows: TGTGCCAGCAGCCCGGACTCTTTGGGGAATGAGCAGTTCTTC.

This clonotype was found many times. This sequence joins TRBV19 and TRBJ1-6, with a weak D call TRBD1 (6 bases). Germline CDR1 reads LNHDA; CDR2 reads SQIVND (reference sequence). The CDR3 has 14 amino acids. With 5 bases removed from V and 9 bases from J, the gap between germline ends came to 14 bases. The CDR3 here is CASSQRGLGSPLHF. For the CDR3, the DNA is TGTGCCAGTAGTCAAAGGGGGTTGGGTTCACCCCTCCACTTT.

This clonotype has a count of ten or more. The chain uses TRBV7-3 and TRBJ2-2; 11 nucleotides match TRBD2. Germline CDR1 and CDR2: SGHTA and FQGTGA. The V and J ends lost 5 bases and 7 bases, in that order; junction bases with no gene match: 12. The CDR3 runs 17 residues. The DNA of the CDR3 is TGTGCCAGCAGCCCAATTAGCGGGAGGGCCAGAGGCGGGGAGCTGTTTTTT. As protein: CASSPISGRARGGELFF.

This clonotype was observed at least ten times. This chain links TRBV7-8 with TRBJ1-2; D is uncertain. The length of the CDR3 is 13 residues. V dropped 5 bases and J dropped 5 bases, with 12 bases sitting between them. Germline V gene lookup returns CDR1 SGHVS and CDR2 FQNEAQ. In DNA form, the CDR3 reads TGTGCCAGCAGCCAAAAATCGAGTTATGGCTACACCTTC. This gives the protein CASSQKSSYGYTF. The full variable domain, in which reference TRBV7-8 and TRBJ1-2 provide the parts outside the CDR3, is GAGVSQSPRYKVAKRGQDVALRCDPISGHVSLFWYQQALGQGPEFLTYFQNEAQLDKSGLPSDRFFAERPEGSVSTLKIQRTQQEDSAVYLCASSQKSSYGYTFGSGTRLTVV.

There are many counts of this clonotype. V and J are TRBV19 and TRBJ2-1; 11 bases align to TRBD1. Looked up from germline, CDR1 is LNHDA and CDR2 is SQIVND (reference sequence). V gave up 3 bases and J gave up 5 bases; unmatched junction bases: 9. This CDR3 is built from 17 residues. CDR3 coding DNA: TGTGCCAGTAGTATCCTTCCGGGACAGGGGGGGGACAATGAGCAGTTCTTC. Protein product: CASSILPGQGGDNEQFF.